These 28 T cell receptor beta chains share one sample of origin, sequenced in a study of cytomegalovirus exposure and HLA in healthy donors. PCR was performed using 60 Vbeta and 13 Jbeta primers. Generated by immunoSEQ multiplex PCR, the TCRdb table keeps only in-frame clones and is missing some. In the table there are 130,000 or so clones, over 75% of which are singletons. The sequenced sample was PBMCs. The receptors derive from a man aged 30-40 years in good health and CMV-seronegative.

This sequence joins TRBV4-1 and TRBJ2-5; the D gene is possibly TRBD1 (5 bases). The CDR3 runs 17 residues. Trimming shortened V by 5 bases and J by 1 base, and 20 bases separated the two germline ends. CDR1 and CDR2 (germline): MGHRA, YSYEKL. The chain's CDR3 is CASSGRVTVSLQETQYF. The CDR3 bases are TGCGCCAGCAGCGGAAGGGTGACAGTCTCCCTCCAAGAGACCCAGTACTTC.

This clone was found once. The chain combines TRBV7-2 with TRBJ1-6; D gene unclear. The CDR3 spans 13 residues. Trimming stripped 3 bases from V and 8 bases from J, with 8 bases between. Germline V lookup: CDR1 SGHTA, CDR2 FQGNSA. Here the CDR3 reads CASSFNSDSPLHF. For the CDR3, the DNA is TGTGCCAGCAGCTTTAACTCGGATTCACCCCTCCACTTT.

The chain joins TRBV7-9 to TRBJ1-5, with a tentative D call TRBD1 (6 bases). The CDR3 is 12 amino acids. Germline CDR1 is SEHNR and CDR2 is FQNEAQ (reference sequence). Trimming left V 6 bases short and J 7 bases short, with 10 bases between. The CDR3 sequence is CASSTGWQPQHF. DNA of the CDR3: TGTGCCAGCAGTACAGGGTGGCAGCCCCAGCATTTT.

This chain connects TRBV28 to TRBJ2-3; 7 nucleotides match TRBD2. This CDR3 is built from 15 residues. V lost 6 bases to trimming and J lost 0 bases; unmatched junction nucleotides: 6. CDR1 MDHEN and CDR2 SYDVKM come from the germline V gene. This CDR3 reads CASSRAGTSTDTQYF. CDR3 DNA sequence: TGTGCCAGCAGCAGAGCGGGGACCAGCACAGATACGCAGTATTTT.

Only one count was recorded for this clone. The chain recombines TRBV6-5 with TRBJ1-1; D call uncertain. V shed 2 bases and J shed 3 bases, with 13 bases lying between them. This CDR3 region has 15 residues. Germline CDR1 reads MNHEY; CDR2 reads SVGAGI. CDR3 loop: CASSYERTGDTEAFF. Here the CDR3 DNA reads TGTGCCAGCAGTTACGAAAGGACTGGGGACACTGAAGCTTTCTTT.

This clone was counted a single time. This chain links TRBV5-1 with TRBJ2-3; 9 bases line up with TRBD2. Germline CDR1 reads SGHRS; CDR2 reads YFSETQ. CDR3 size: 15 residues. V trimming: 0 bases; J trimming: 5 bases; junction bases outside the gene matches: 4. This CDR3 reads CASSLASGKVDTQYF. CDR3 DNA sequence: TGCGCCAGCAGCTTGGCTAGCGGGAAGGTAGATACGCAGTATTTT. Looking up the rest from reference TRBV5-1 and TRBJ2-3 gives the full variable domain: KAGVTQTPRYLIKTRGQQVTLSCSPISGHRSVSWYQQTPGQGLQFLFEYFSETQRNKGNFPGRFSGRQFSNSRSEMNVSTLELGDSALYLCASSLASGKVDTQYFGPGTRLTVL.

CDR3 DNA sequence: TGTGCCAGCAGCTTGAGAGGGTCCCAAGAGACCCAGTACTTC. Translating it yields CASSLRGSQETQYF. J is TRBJ2-5 and V is TRBV5-4, with D maybe TRBD2 (5 bases). CDR3 length: 14 residues. CDR1 SGHNT and CDR2 YYREEE come from the germline V gene (reference sequence). Trimming took off 1 base at V and 1 base at J, with 8 bases between the two ends.

The rearrangement uses TRBV5-1 and TRBJ1-1; 8 bases are shared with TRBD1. The CDR3 runs 13 residues. V gave up 3 bases and J gave up 6 bases; unmatched junction bases: 4. From germline, CDR1 is SGHRS and CDR2 YFSETQ. The CDR3 is CASSSTGVAEAFF. The CDR3 DNA reads TGCGCCAGCAGCTCGACAGGGGTGGCTGAAGCTTTCTTT.

The genes are TRBV4-1 and TRBJ2-3; the match to TRBD1 covers 8 bases. The length of the CDR3 is 17 residues. Germline values: CDR1 MGHRA, CDR2 YSYEKL. The trim removed 0 bases at V and 7 bases at J, leaving 12 bases unmatched. Written as DNA, the CDR3 is TGCGCCAGCAGCCAAGAAGCTCCGGGACAGGTCTCTTATACGCAGTATTTT. The encoded protein is CASSQEAPGQVSYTQYF.

V usage is TRBV5-1 and J usage is TRBJ2-7; unclear D gene. This CDR3 is 13 amino acids long. CDR1 SGHRS and CDR2 YFSETQ come from the germline V gene. V gave up 4 bases and J gave up 7 bases, with 15 bases separating them. The CDR3 DNA sequence: TGCGCCAGCAGCCCCAGTTTTGGCATGGAGCAGTACTTC. Protein product: CASSPSFGMEQYF.

The V gene is TRBV7-2, the J gene TRBJ2-3; 7 positions agree with TRBD1. Germline V CDR1 and CDR2: SGHTA, FQGNSA. There are 14 residues in the CDR3. V was clipped by 6 bases and J by 3 bases; unmatched bases: 6. DNA of the CDR3: TGTGCCAGCAGTCGACAGGGATTTACAGATACGCAGTATTTT. Its protein product is CASSRQGFTDTQYF.

The chain couples TRBV5-8 to TRBJ1-4; TRBD1 matches 8 bases. The V and J ends lost 4 bases and 4 bases, in that order; junction bases with no gene match: 6. CDR3 length equals 15 residues. CDR1 SGHTS and CDR2 YDEGEE come from the germline V gene. CDR3 coding DNA: TGTGCCAGCAGCCTTATCGGACAGGGTAATGAAAAACTGTTTTTT. It encodes CASSLIGQGNEKLFF.

The rearrangement links TRBV12-5 to TRBJ2-7, with D perhaps TRBD2 (6 bases). Between the trimmed V and J ends, which lost 0 bases and 3 bases, there was a span of 15 bases. From germline, CDR1 is LGHNT and CDR2 FRNRAP. The CDR3 has 16 residues. The CDR3 sequence: CASGLVLCRGLYEQYF. The CDR3 coding sequence is TGTGCTAGTGGTTTGGTATTGTGTAGGGGACTCTACGAGCAGTACTTC.

The rearrangement joins TRBV2 to TRBJ1-2, with 10 bases matching TRBD1. The CDR3 extends over 15 amino acids. CDR1 and CDR2 from the germline V gene are SNHLY and FYNNEI. J gave up 4 bases and V 7 bases, and 9 bases lay outside the gene matches. CDR3 amino acids: CASTPNDRGPYGYTF. The CDR3 DNA reads TGTGCCAGCACCCCGAACGACAGGGGGCCCTATGGCTACACCTTC.

V and J are TRBV28 and TRBJ2-1; 11 bases map to TRBD2. There are 15 residues in the CDR3. CDR1 MDHEN and CDR2 SYDVKM come from the germline V gene. V was pared by 3 bases and J by 9 bases, with 7 bases of the junction left unmatched. The CDR3 sequence is CASSLSSGRAGEQFF. CDR3 DNA sequence: TGTGCCAGCAGTTTGAGTAGCGGGAGGGCCGGTGAGCAGTTCTTC. Together with reference TRBV28 and TRBJ2-1, the CDR3 gives the full variable domain: DVKVTQSSRYLVKRTGEKVFLECVQDMDHENMFWYRQDPGLGLRLIYFSYDVKMKEKGDIPEGYSVSREKKERFSLILESASTNQTSMYLCASSLSSGRAGEQFFGPGTRLTVL.

The chain joins TRBV25-1 to TRBJ1-3, with no clear D. Trimming removed 0 bases from V and 7 bases from J, with 4 bases in between. This CDR3 contains 12 residues. In germline, CDR1 is MGHDK, CDR2 SYGVNS. CDR3 sequence (DNA): TGTGCCAGCAGTGAATACCGTAACACCATATATTTT. This sequence encodes CASSEYRNTIYF.

The J gene is TRBJ2-1, the V gene TRBV2; 11 bases are shared with TRBD1. The CDR3 loop spans 15 amino acids. Germline CDR1 reads SNHLY; CDR2 reads FYNNEI. J gave up 4 bases and V 4 bases, and 3 bases lay outside the gene matches. CDR3 bases: TGTGCCAGCAGTGTGGACAGGGGGCTTTACAATGAGCAGTTCTTC. Translated, it gives CASSVDRGLYNEQFF. Full variable domain (remainder filled in from reference TRBV2 and TRBJ2-1): EPEVTQTPSHQVTQMGQEVILRCVPISNHLYFYWYRQILGQKVEFLVSFYNNEISEKSEIFDDQFSVERPDGSNFTLKIRSTKLEDSAMYFCASSVDRGLYNEQFFGPGTRLTVL.

This clone was seen once. V and J are TRBV11-3 and TRBJ1-1; tentative D call: TRBD1 (5 bases). This CDR3 has 16 amino acids. The V and J ends lost 6 bases and 0 bases respectively, with 17 bases between them. CDR1 and CDR2 from the germline V gene are SGHNT and YENEEA. The CDR3 loop reads CASSSGTGSLNTEAFF. The DNA for the CDR3 is TGTGCCAGCAGTTCGGGTACAGGTTCATTGAACACTGAAGCTTTCTTT.

V usage is TRBV6-5 and J usage is TRBJ1-2; D is uncertain. V was cut by 2 bases and J by 1 base, with 11 bases left in between. In germline, CDR1 is MNHEY, CDR2 SVGAGI. The CDR3 consists of 15 residues. CDR3 residues: CASSYTPAGNYGYTF. Here the CDR3 DNA reads TGTGCCAGCAGTTACACCCCTGCGGGTAACTATGGCTACACCTTC.

This chain joins TRBV4-2 and TRBJ2-7; possibly TRBD1 for D (6 bases). Germline loops: CDR1 LGHNA, CDR2 YNFKEQ. The germline V and J ends were trimmed by 4 bases and 3 bases, with 22 bases remaining between them. The CDR3 length is 17 residues. The CDR3 loop reads CASSRPPRGRVGYEQYF. CDR3 nucleotide sequence: TGTGCCAGCAGCCGGCCCCCCAGGGGCCGGGTGGGCTACGAGCAGTACTTC.

This chain links TRBV5-1 with TRBJ1-1; the D gene is possibly TRBD1 (5 bases). This CDR3 contains 14 residues. CDR1 and CDR2 from the germline V gene are SGHRS and YFSETQ. Between the trimmed V and J ends, which lost 4 bases and 0 bases, there was a span of 10 bases. As DNA, the CDR3 is TGCGCCAGCAGCCCCCGGGGGGTGAACACTGAAGCTTTCTTT. Protein product: CASSPRGVNTEAFF.

The rearrangement links TRBV5-4 to TRBJ2-3, with 9 bases lining up with TRBD1. Germline CDR1 SGHNT, CDR2 YYREEE (reference sequence). This CDR3 is built from 17 residues. After removal of 3 bases from V and 2 bases from J, the junction contained 10 bases not matched to a gene. CDR3 sequence (DNA): TGTGCCAGCAGCTCTGGACAGGGGACCCGTTTCACAGATACGCAGTATTTT. It translates to CASSSGQGTRFTDTQYF.

This chain connects TRBV2 to TRBJ1-3; TRBD1 aligns across 10 bases. This CDR3 spans 15 amino acids. CDR1 SNHLY and CDR2 FYNNEI come from the germline V gene. V lost 11 bases, J lost 2 bases, and 9 bases stayed unmatched. The DNA of the CDR3 is TGTGCCTTCCGGGACAGGGGTTCAACTGGAAACACCATATATTTT. This translates into CAFRDRGSTGNTIYF.

The J gene is TRBJ2-7, the V gene TRBV5-6; D possibly corresponds to TRBD1 (6 bases). V was pared by 3 bases and J by 6 bases, with 10 bases between. Germline CDR1 SGHDT, CDR2 YYEEEE. There are 12 residues in the CDR3. CDR3 protein: CASSSGQSEQYF. The CDR3 nucleotides are TGTGCCAGCAGCTCGGGACAATCCGAGCAGTACTTC. Looking up the rest from reference TRBV5-6 and TRBJ2-7 gives the full variable domain: DAGVTQSPTHLIKTRGQQVTLRCSPKSGHDTVSWYQQALGQGPQFIFQYYEEEERQRGNFPDRFSGHQFPNYSSELNVNALLLGDSALYLCASSSGQSEQYFGPGTRLTVT.

The chain joins TRBV4-3 to TRBJ1-1, with D tentatively TRBD1 (5 bases). Trimming removed 1 base from V and 0 bases from J, with 15 bases in between. Germline V gene sequence: CDR1 LGHNA, CDR2 YSLEER. This CDR3 comprises 17 residues. CDR3 nucleotide sequence: TGCGCCAGCAGCCAAGTCGCCGGGGGAGGATTGAACACTGAAGCTTTCTTT. It encodes CASSQVAGGGLNTEAFF.

This CDR3 reads CASSAGTGANQPQHF. The DNA of the CDR3 is TGTGCCAGTAGTGCCGGGACAGGGGCTAATCAGCCCCAGCATTTT. V gene TRBV19 combines with J gene TRBJ1-5, with TRBD1 matching over 10 bases. This CDR3 is 15 amino acids long. V lost 5 bases, J lost 4 bases, and 5 bases stayed unmatched. From germline, CDR1 is LNHDA and CDR2 SQIVND (reference sequence).

The chain is built from TRBV18 and TRBJ2-6, with 7 positions matching TRBD1. Germline-derived CDR1 and CDR2 are KGHSH and LQKENI. V lost 2 bases to trimming and J lost 2 bases; unmatched junction nucleotides: 3. CDR3 length: 16 amino acids. CDR3 bases: TGTGCCAGCTCACCAACACAGGGGACTGGGGCCAACGTCCTGACTTTC. Its protein product is CASSPTQGTGANVLTF.

V is TRBV4-3 and J is TRBJ2-7, with a possible D match to TRBD2 (6 bases). Germline CDR1 LGHNA, CDR2 YSLEER. The CDR3 sequence is 15 residues long. Trimming took 4 bases from V and 1 from J, leaving 14 bases between them. CDR3 sequence (DNA): TGCGCCAGCAGCCCCCGGCAGCGGGCGTCCTACGAGCAGTACTTC. Translation: CASSPRQRASYEQYF.